In its sample, the clone carrying this T cell receptor beta chain was seen many times. This specimen comes from a study of T cells after yellow fever vaccination. The CDR3 consists of 16 residues. CDR1 is MGHRA, CDR2 YSYEKL, per germline. Trimming cost V 0 bases and J 8 bases, with 17 bases left between them. TCRdb passed the 5' RACE reads through MiXCR, listing each CDR3 protein once. The sample lists under 200,000 distinct CDR3 sequences, approximately 6.8% occurring once. The chain uses TRBV4-1 and TRBJ1-5; tentative D call: TRBD1 (5 bases). This TCR came from a man aged 18 to 30 who received the YFV17D yellow fever vaccine. Sequenced material: CD4+ T cells sorted from PBMCs, taken 4 to 5 days after the first yellow fever vaccination. The CDR3 reads CASSQDRRGGLEPQHF. The CDR3 DNA reads as TGCGCCAGCAGCCAAGATAGACGGGGGGGGTTGGAGCCCCAGCATTTT.